The 30 T cell receptor beta chains below come from one sample, sequenced in a study of shared clonotypes between healthy human individuals. Produced via immunoSEQ multiplex PCR; TCRdb's table is partial and in-frame only. The sample records over 2,000,000 clones, around 95% being singletons. Naive CD8 cells lacked CD45RO and underwent positive selection for CCR7, leaving out terminally differentiated effector memory CD45RA+ cells. The source material was naive CD8+ T cells from PBMCs. All receptors derive from a man aged 18 to 35 in good health. Some clones in this sample may be carry-over from other donors' samples.

V and J are TRBV5-1 and TRBJ2-5, with 11 bases that match TRBD1. Per the germline V gene, CDR1 is SGHRS and CDR2 is YFSETQ. The CDR3 extends over 15 amino acids. V lost 4 bases to trimming and J lost 5 bases; unmatched junction nucleotides: 7. The CDR3 bases are TGCGCCAGCAGCGGGACAGGGGGAAGTGGGGAGACCCAGTACTTC. This translates into CASSGTGGSGETQYF.

V is TRBV19 and J is TRBJ1-3; 9 bases line up with TRBD1. With 9 bases clipped from V and 0 bases from J, the junction kept 15 bases outside the gene matches. The germline V gene has CDR1 LNHDA and CDR2 SQIVND (reference sequence). This CDR3 has 18 amino acids. The CDR3 sequence: CASWGTRDREDSGNTIYF. CDR3 bases: TGTGCCAGCTGGGGTACCCGGGACAGGGAAGACTCTGGAAACACCATATATTTT.

The chain has TRBV7-9 and TRBJ2-3; tentative D call: TRBD1 (6 bases). The CDR3 consists of 15 residues. Trimming left V 0 bases short and J 0 bases short, with 7 bases between. CDR1 is SEHNR and CDR2 is FQNEAQ in the germline V gene (reference sequence). The CDR3 spells CASSLAQGSTDTQYF. The CDR3 DNA is TGTGCCAGCAGCTTAGCTCAGGGGAGCACAGATACGCAGTATTTT.

V and J are TRBV7-9 and TRBJ2-1; TRBD1 matches at 8 bases. The CDR3 extends over 14 amino acids. The germline V gene encodes CDR1 SEHNR and CDR2 FQNEAQ (reference sequence). V trimming: 3 bases; J trimming: 8 bases; junction bases outside the gene matches: 6. The CDR3 sequence: CASSFKYRGDEQFF. As DNA, the CDR3 is TGTGCCAGCAGCTTCAAATACAGGGGGGATGAGCAGTTCTTC. The complete variable domain, with remaining parts taken from reference TRBV7-9 and TRBJ2-1, reads DTGVSQNPRHKITKRGQNVTFRCDPISEHNRLYWYRQTLGQGPEFLTYFQNEAQLEKSRLLSDRFSAERPKGSFSTLEIQRTEQGDSAMYLCASSFKYRGDEQFFGPGTRLTVL.

J is TRBJ2-1 and V is TRBV4-3; possibly TRBD1 for D (6 bases). Germline assignment: CDR1 LGHNA and CDR2 YSLEER. This CDR3 contains 16 residues. The V end lost 0 bases, the J end lost 4 bases, and 13 bases lay between the germline ends. The CDR3 is CASSQDEVTGYNEQFF. CDR3 in DNA: TGCGCCAGCAGCCAAGACGAAGTAACAGGGTACAATGAGCAGTTCTTC.

This clone is a singleton in its sample. The chain links TRBV19 to TRBJ1-1; the match to TRBD1 covers 7 bases. J gave up 0 bases and V 5 bases, and 3 bases lay outside the gene matches. This CDR3 has 14 amino acids. Germline assignment: CDR1 LNHDA and CDR2 SQIVND (reference sequence). The CDR3 region is CASSAGQLNTEAFF. CDR3 DNA sequence: TGTGCCAGTAGTGCGGGACAGCTGAACACTGAAGCTTTCTTT.

The chain links TRBV6-6 to TRBJ1-2; D perhaps matches TRBD1 (6 bases). CDR3 length equals 16 residues. Germline V gene lookup returns CDR1 MNHNY and CDR2 SVGAGI (reference sequence). V shed 7 bases and J shed 4 bases, with 22 bases lying between them. The CDR3 nucleotides are TGTGCCAGCATCCCGAATCTACAGGGAGCGGTCTATGGCTACACCTTC. Protein sequence: CASIPNLQGAVYGYTF.

The chain employs TRBV9 and TRBJ2-2; the match to TRBD2 covers 11 bases. The CDR3 has 16 amino acids. Losses at the gene ends were 3 bases for V and 5 bases for J; bases not matched to a gene: 6. Per germline, CDR1 SGDLS and CDR2 YYNGEE. CDR3 nucleotides: TGTGCCAGCAGCGCCCGACTAGCGGGAAATACCGGGGAGCTGTTTTTT. It translates to CASSARLAGNTGELFF.

The V call is TRBV15, the J call TRBJ1-4; D call uncertain. Germline-derived CDR1 and CDR2 are LNHNV and YYDKDF (reference sequence). CDR3 size: 16 residues. Trimming took 0 bases from V and 7 from J, leaving 15 bases between them. CDR3 DNA sequence: TGTGCCACCAGCAGAGAGATGAGGGCCCCTTTTGAAAAACTGTTTTTT. It is translated as CATSREMRAPFEKLFF. Using reference TRBV15 and TRBJ1-4 for the parts outside the CDR3, the full variable domain is DAMVIQNPRYQVTQFGKPVTLSCSQTLNHNVMYWYQQKSSQAPKLLFHYYDKDFNNEADTPDNFQSRRPNTSFCFLDIRSPGLGDTAMYLCATSREMRAPFEKLFFGSGTQLSVL.

The chain is built from TRBV27 and TRBJ1-2; 8 positions agree with TRBD1. This CDR3 spans 15 amino acids. V shed 6 bases, J shed 8 bases, and the junction held 14 bases outside the gene matches. Germline loops: CDR1 MNHEY, CDR2 SMNVEV (reference sequence). The CDR3 DNA is TGTGCCAGCAGGGACGGACAGGGTCCGGTGGGAGGCTACACCTTC. Translation gives CASRDGQGPVGGYTF.

This clone has just one count. The chain combines TRBV9 with TRBJ2-2; 8 bases are shared with TRBD1. The ends lost 1 base at V and 3 bases at J; junction bases unmatched: 11. The CDR3 is 18 residues long. Germline V gene data show CDR1 as SGDLS and CDR2 as YYNGEE. The DNA of the CDR3 is TGTGCCAGCAGCGTAACGGCAGGGGGCGCGCGGGACACCGGGGAGCTGTTTTTT. Amino acids: CASSVTAGGARDTGELFF.

This clone was observed a single time. V and J are TRBV7-9 and TRBJ2-1; TRBD2 aligns across 8 bases. Trimming removed 3 bases from V and 8 bases from J; junction bases left unmatched: 15. The CDR3 runs 17 residues. Germline V gene data show CDR1 as SEHNR and CDR2 as FQNEAQ (reference sequence). The CDR3 coding sequence is TGTGCCAGCAGCTTCACCCCCGGGACTAGAGACTTCGATGAGCAGTTCTTC. Its protein is CASSFTPGTRDFDEQFF.

V gene TRBV6-1 combines with J gene TRBJ1-1; a possible D gene is TRBD1 (5 bases). The germline V gene encodes CDR1 MNHNS and CDR2 SASEGT. Trimming removed 7 bases at V and 1 base at J, with 13 bases between. This CDR3 is built from 14 residues. CDR3 sequence (DNA): TGTGCCAGCATCCAACCGGGGGGGAACACTGAAGCTTTCTTT. This encodes CASIQPGGNTEAFF.

J is TRBJ2-3 and V is TRBV7-3; 11 positions match TRBD2. Per the germline V gene, CDR1 is SGHTA and CDR2 is FQGTGA. With 4 bases clipped from V and 2 bases from J, the junction kept 2 bases outside the gene matches. This CDR3 spans 15 amino acids. The chain's CDR3 is CASSWTSGSTDTQYF. The CDR3 nucleotides are TGTGCCAGCAGCTGGACTAGCGGGTCCACAGATACGCAGTATTTT.

V gene TRBV9 combines with J gene TRBJ2-1, with 15 bases identical to TRBD2. Germline V gene sequence: CDR1 SGDLS, CDR2 YYNGEE. The CDR3 extends over 17 amino acids. Unmatched junction bases numbered 7, after V lost 3 bases and J lost 6 bases. The DNA for the CDR3 is TGTGCCAGCAGCGATGGGACTAGCGGGAGGTGGATCAATGAGCAGTTCTTC. This gives the protein CASSDGTSGRWINEQFF.

The chain employs TRBV7-9 and TRBJ2-7; D might be TRBD2 (5 bases). Germline V gene data show CDR1 as SEHNR and CDR2 as FQNEAQ (reference sequence). V was cut by 3 bases and J by 3 bases, with 12 bases left in between. The CDR3 sequence is 14 residues long. CDR3 residues: CASSFPDRDYEQYF. The CDR3 DNA reads TGTGCCAGCAGCTTCCCGGACCGGGACTACGAGCAGTACTTC.

This chain links TRBV27 with TRBJ2-7; D ambiguous. There are 13 residues in the CDR3. Trimming shortened V by 5 bases and J by 1 base, and 9 bases separated the two germline ends. Germline V gene lookup returns CDR1 MNHEY and CDR2 SMNVEV (reference sequence). This CDR3 reads CASSHSLSYEQYF. The CDR3, as DNA: TGTGCCAGCAGTCATAGTTTGTCCTACGAGCAGTACTTC.

This chain joins TRBV9 and TRBJ2-3; tentative D call: TRBD2 (6 bases). This CDR3 is built from 14 residues. The V gene's germline CDR1 is SGDLS and CDR2 YYNGEE. V gave up 1 base and J gave up 4 bases, with 10 bases separating them. CDR3 sequence: CASSVRRDADTQYF. The CDR3 nucleotides read TGTGCCAGCAGCGTAAGGCGGGATGCAGATACGCAGTATTTT.

The gene calls are TRBV28 and TRBJ2-7; D ambiguous. V lost 6 bases, J lost 4 bases, and 13 bases lay in between. The CDR3 runs to 13 residues. The germline V gene has CDR1 MDHEN and CDR2 SYDVKM. The CDR3 spells CASSFHLRYEQYF. The CDR3 nucleotides are TGTGCCAGCAGCTTCCATCTACGATACGAGCAGTACTTC.

The chain combines TRBV15 with TRBJ2-7, with TRBD1 matching over 10 bases. V was pared by 9 bases and J by 4 bases, with 9 bases of the junction left unmatched. Germline-derived CDR1 and CDR2 are LNHNV and YYDKDF (reference sequence). The CDR3 spans 14 residues. CDR3: CATGPGTGEYEQYF. DNA of the CDR3: TGTGCCACAGGGCCCGGGACAGGGGAATACGAGCAGTACTTC. The full variable domain, rest sourced from reference TRBV15 and TRBJ2-7, is DAMVIQNPRYQVTQFGKPVTLSCSQTLNHNVMYWYQQKSSQAPKLLFHYYDKDFNNEADTPDNFQSRRPNTSFCFLDIRSPGLGDTAMYLCATGPGTGEYEQYFGPGTRLTVT.

Regarding this clone: The sample contains more than one DNA sequence encoding this CDR3. The CDR3 coding sequence is TGTGCCAGCAGCTCGGGACTAGCGAGTTACGAGCAGTACTTC. This codes for CASSSGLASYEQYF. The V and J genes are TRBV5-5 and TRBJ2-7, with 10 positions matching TRBD2. The CDR3 contains 14 residues. Trimming cost V 3 bases and J 4 bases; bases outside gene matches: 4. Germline CDR1 reads SGHKS; CDR2 reads YYEKEE (reference sequence).

The chain couples TRBV7-8 to TRBJ2-7, with a tentative D call TRBD2 (6 bases). V lost 3 bases and J 2 bases, leaving 17 bases between the germline ends. Germline assignment: CDR1 SGHVS and CDR2 FQNEAQ. The CDR3 contains 16 residues. Here the CDR3 reads CASSFLPEGEAYEQYF. The CDR3, as DNA: TGTGCCAGCAGCTTCCTCCCTGAAGGGGAGGCCTACGAGCAGTACTTC.

This clone was seen a single time. V is TRBV16 and J is TRBJ1-1, with D hard to call. Trimming took 0 bases from V and 5 from J, leaving 7 bases between them. Germline CDR1 KGHSY, CDR2 FQNENV. The CDR3 covers 13 residues. For the CDR3, the DNA is TGTGCCAGCAGCCAATCGGACCGAACTGAAGCTTTCTTT. It codes for CASSQSDRTEAFF.

This chain links TRBV2 with TRBJ2-1; 7 bases agree with TRBD2. The V gene end was trimmed by 4 bases and the J gene end by 2 bases; junction bases not matched to a gene: 8. This CDR3 is 16 amino acids long. Germline CDR1 and CDR2: SNHLY and FYNNEI. The CDR3 loop reads CASSVRLAAPYNEQFF. The DNA for the CDR3 is TGTGCCAGCAGTGTACGGCTAGCGGCCCCCTACAATGAGCAGTTCTTC.

As regards this clone: The identical CDR3 is also encoded by other nucleotide sequences in the sample. The chain is built from TRBV6-5 and TRBJ2-7; possible D gene TRBD1, 5 bases. Germline CDR1 and CDR2: MNHEY and SVGAGI. This CDR3 has 14 amino acids. Trimming pared 0 bases from V and 3 bases from J, leaving 9 bases between. Here the CDR3 reads CASSYSSTDYEQYF. DNA of the CDR3: TGTGCCAGCAGTTACTCCTCGACAGACTACGAGCAGTACTTC.

The rearrangement joins TRBV14 to TRBJ1-5; D is unclear. This CDR3 comprises 12 residues. Trimming took off 4 bases at V and 7 bases at J, with 8 bases between the two ends. Germline lookup yields CDR1 SGHDN and CDR2 FVKESK. CDR3 amino acids: CASSPNWQPQHF. DNA for the CDR3: TGTGCCAGCAGCCCCAATTGGCAGCCCCAGCATTTT.

V usage is TRBV12-5 and J usage is TRBJ2-7, with D tentatively TRBD2 (6 bases). The CDR3 has 12 amino acids. Trimming cost V 6 bases and J 3 bases, with 9 bases left between them. CDR1 LGHNT and CDR2 FRNRAP come from the germline V gene. The CDR3 loop is CASGLDYYEQYF. The CDR3, as DNA: TGTGCTAGTGGCCTGGACTACTACGAGCAGTACTTC.

The genes are TRBV5-4 and TRBJ2-1; 8 nucleotides match TRBD1. J was trimmed by 3 bases and V by 3 bases; bases with no gene match: 8. The germline V gene encodes CDR1 SGHNT and CDR2 YYREEE (reference sequence). The CDR3 extends over 16 amino acids. The CDR3 coding sequence is TGTGCCAGCAGCTCGCTGGCGGACAGGGTCTACAATGAGCAGTTCTTC. This gives the protein CASSSLADRVYNEQFF.

The chain is built from TRBV5-1 and TRBJ2-3, with 9 bases fitting TRBD1. The germline V gene encodes CDR1 SGHRS and CDR2 YFSETQ. Trimming at V came to 0 bases and at J to 4 bases, leaving 9 bases not matched to a gene. The CDR3 loop spans 17 amino acids. CDR3: CASSLDGQGFVADTQYF. The CDR3 DNA sequence: TGCGCCAGCAGCTTGGATGGACAGGGGTTTGTCGCAGATACGCAGTATTTT.

The rearrangement links TRBV4-3 to TRBJ2-1; 10 nucleotides align to TRBD2. From germline, CDR1 is LGHNA and CDR2 YSLEER. Unmatched junction bases numbered 4, after V lost 3 bases and J lost 2 bases. The CDR3 totals 16 residues. The DNA for the CDR3 is TGCGCCAGCAGCCACAGGACTAGCGGCCCCTACAATGAGCAGTTCTTC. Translation: CASSHRTSGPYNEQFF.